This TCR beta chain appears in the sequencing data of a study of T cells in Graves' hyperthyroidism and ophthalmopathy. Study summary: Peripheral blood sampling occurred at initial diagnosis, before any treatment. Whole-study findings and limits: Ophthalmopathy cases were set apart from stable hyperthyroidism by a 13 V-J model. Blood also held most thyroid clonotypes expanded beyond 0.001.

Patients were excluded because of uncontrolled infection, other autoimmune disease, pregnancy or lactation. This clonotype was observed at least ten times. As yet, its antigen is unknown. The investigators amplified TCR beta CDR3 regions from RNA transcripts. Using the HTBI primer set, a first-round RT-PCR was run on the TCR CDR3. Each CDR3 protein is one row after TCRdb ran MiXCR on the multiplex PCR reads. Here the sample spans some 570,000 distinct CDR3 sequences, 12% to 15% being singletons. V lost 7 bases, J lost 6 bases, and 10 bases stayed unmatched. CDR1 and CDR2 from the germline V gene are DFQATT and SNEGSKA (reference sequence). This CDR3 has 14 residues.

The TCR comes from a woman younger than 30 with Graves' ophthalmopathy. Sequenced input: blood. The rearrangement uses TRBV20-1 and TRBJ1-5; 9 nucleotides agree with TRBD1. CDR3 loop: CSVGGQGGGQPQHF. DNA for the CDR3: TGCAGTGTCGGGGGACAGGGTGGCGGTCAGCCCCAGCATTTT.